This entry concerns a single T cell receptor beta chain. Antigen: not known. This table comes from immunoSEQ multiplex PCR, and its TCRdb copy is limited to in-frame clones, with some not included. The data hold approximately 30,000 clones, with more than 65% observed a single time. The data were taken from a study of STAT5B mutations in CD4+ large granular lymphocyte leukemia. General study results and limits: No patients shared main leukemic clonotypes, though approximately 26% appeared at low frequency elsewhere.

Trimming took 2 bases from V and 2 from J, leaving 13 bases between them. Germline CDR1 is KGHSH and CDR2 is LQKENI. The CDR3 is 15 residues long. This chain uses TRBV18 with TRBJ2-7; either TRBD1 or TRBD2 may supply D (6 bases each). Sequencing was done on a sample of CD4+ T cells from blood buffy coats. The clonotype comes from a human donor in good health. The CDR3 DNA reads TGTGCCAGCTCACCATCCGAGGGGGGAGCCTACGAGCAGTACTTC. Its translation is CASSPSEGGAYEQYF.